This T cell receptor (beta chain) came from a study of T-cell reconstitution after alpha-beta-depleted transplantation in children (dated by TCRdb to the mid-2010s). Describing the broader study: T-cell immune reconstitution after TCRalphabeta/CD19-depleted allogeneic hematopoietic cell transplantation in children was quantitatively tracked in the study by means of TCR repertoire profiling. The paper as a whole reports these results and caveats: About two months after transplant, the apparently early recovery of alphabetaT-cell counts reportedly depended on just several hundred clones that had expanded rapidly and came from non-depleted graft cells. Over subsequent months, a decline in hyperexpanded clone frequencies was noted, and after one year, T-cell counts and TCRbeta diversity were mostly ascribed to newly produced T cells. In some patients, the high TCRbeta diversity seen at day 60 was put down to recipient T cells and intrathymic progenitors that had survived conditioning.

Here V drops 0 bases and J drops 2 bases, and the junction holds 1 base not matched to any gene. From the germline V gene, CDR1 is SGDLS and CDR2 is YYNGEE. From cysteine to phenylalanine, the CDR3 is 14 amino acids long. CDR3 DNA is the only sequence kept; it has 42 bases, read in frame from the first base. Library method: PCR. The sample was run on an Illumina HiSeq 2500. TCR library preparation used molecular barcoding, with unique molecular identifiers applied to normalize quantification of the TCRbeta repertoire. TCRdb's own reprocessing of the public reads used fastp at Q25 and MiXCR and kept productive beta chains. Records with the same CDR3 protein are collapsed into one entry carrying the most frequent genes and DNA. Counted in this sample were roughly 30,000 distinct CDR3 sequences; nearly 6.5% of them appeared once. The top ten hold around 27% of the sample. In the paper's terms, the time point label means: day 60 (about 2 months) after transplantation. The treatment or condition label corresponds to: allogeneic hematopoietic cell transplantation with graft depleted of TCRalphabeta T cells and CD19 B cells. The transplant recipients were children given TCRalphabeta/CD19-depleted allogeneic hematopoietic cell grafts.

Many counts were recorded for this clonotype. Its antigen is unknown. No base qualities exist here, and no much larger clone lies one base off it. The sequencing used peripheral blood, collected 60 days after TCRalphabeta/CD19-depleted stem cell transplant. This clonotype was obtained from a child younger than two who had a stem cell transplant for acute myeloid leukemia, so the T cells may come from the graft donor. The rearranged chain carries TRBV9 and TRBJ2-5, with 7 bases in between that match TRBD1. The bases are TGTGCCAGCAGCGTAGGGACAGGACAAGAGACCCAGTACTTC. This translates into CASSVGTGQETQYF.